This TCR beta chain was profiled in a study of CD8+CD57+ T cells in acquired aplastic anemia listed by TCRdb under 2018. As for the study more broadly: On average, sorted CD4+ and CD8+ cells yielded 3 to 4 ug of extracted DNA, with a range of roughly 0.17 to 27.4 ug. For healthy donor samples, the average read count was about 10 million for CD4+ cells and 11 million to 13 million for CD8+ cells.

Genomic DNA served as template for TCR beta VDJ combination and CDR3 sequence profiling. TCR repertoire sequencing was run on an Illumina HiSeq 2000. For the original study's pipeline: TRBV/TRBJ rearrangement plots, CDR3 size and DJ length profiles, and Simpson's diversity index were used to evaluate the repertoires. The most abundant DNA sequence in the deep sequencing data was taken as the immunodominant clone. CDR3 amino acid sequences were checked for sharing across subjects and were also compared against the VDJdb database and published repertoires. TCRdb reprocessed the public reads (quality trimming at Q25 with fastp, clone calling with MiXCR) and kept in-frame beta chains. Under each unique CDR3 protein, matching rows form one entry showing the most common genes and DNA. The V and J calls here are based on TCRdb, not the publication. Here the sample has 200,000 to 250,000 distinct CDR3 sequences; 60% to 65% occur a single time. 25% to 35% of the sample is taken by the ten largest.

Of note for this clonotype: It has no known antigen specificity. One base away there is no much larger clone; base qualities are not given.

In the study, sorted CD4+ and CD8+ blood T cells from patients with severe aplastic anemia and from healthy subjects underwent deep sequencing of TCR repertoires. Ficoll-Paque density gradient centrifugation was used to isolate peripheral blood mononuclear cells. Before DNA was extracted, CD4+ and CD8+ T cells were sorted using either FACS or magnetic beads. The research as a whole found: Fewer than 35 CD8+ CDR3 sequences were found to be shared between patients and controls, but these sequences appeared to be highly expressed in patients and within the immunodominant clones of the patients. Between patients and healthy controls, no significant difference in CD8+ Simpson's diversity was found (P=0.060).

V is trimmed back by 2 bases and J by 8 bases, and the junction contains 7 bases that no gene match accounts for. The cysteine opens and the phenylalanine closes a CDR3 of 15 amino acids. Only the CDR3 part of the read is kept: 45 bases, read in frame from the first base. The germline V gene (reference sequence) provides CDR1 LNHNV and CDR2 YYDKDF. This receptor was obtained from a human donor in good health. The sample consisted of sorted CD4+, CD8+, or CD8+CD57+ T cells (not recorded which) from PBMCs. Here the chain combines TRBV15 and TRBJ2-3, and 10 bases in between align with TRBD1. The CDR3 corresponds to CATSRRQGAQGTQYF. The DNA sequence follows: TGTGCCACCAGCAGACGACAGGGGGCACAGGGTACGCAGTATTTT.